The next 26 T cell receptor beta chains were all read from a single sample in a study of blood T cells in healthy people across ages. A second PCR of 7 to 11 cycles used a sample-barcoded 5' primer and a J-beta primer mix. TCRdb reanalysed the 5' RACE reads using MiXCR and keeps one entry per CDR3 protein. The sample yields fewer than 650,000 distinct CDR3 sequences, roughly a quarter seen once. The same specimen was also included in a second study, on T cells of mothers and their children.

The sample was blood. All receptors come from a boy between 2 and 10 years old in good health.

This clonotype was seen more than once but under ten times. This chain uses TRBV7-2 with TRBJ2-5; D tentatively reads TRBD1 or TRBD2 (5 bases each). This CDR3 region has 15 residues. The germline V and J ends were trimmed by 0 bases and 4 bases, with 12 bases remaining between them. Germline CDR1 reads SGHTA; CDR2 reads FQGNSA. The CDR3 spells CASSLARGRLETQYF. DNA for the CDR3: TGTGCCAGCAGCTTAGCGAGGGGACGCCTAGAGACCCAGTACTTC.

This clonotype was counted a single time. This rearrangement joins TRBV7-9 to TRBJ2-5; 9 bases agree with TRBD1. From germline, CDR1 is SEHNR and CDR2 FQNEAQ (reference sequence). There are 15 residues in the CDR3. V lost 0 bases and J lost 4; bases outside the gene matches: 3. CDR3 DNA sequence: TGTGCCAGCAGCTTAGCACCGGACAGGGGAGAGACCCAGTACTTC. Its protein product is CASSLAPDRGETQYF.

This clonotype turned up a few times. The genes are TRBV20-1 and TRBJ1-4; D is perhaps TRBD1 (6 bases). Trimming removed 3 bases at V and 7 bases at J, with 15 bases between. The CDR3 is 14 amino acids. Germline V gives CDR1 DFQATT, CDR2 SNEGSKA (reference sequence). The CDR3 loop is CSARGGQSGEKLFF. The CDR3 DNA sequence: TGCAGTGCTAGGGGGGGACAATCGGGTGAAAAACTGTTTTTT.

This sequence joins TRBV5-1 and TRBJ1-4, with D possibly TRBD1 on 6 matching bases. V lost 4 bases to trimming and J lost 7 bases, with 14 bases between them. Germline V gives CDR1 SGHRS, CDR2 YFSETQ. The CDR3 is 14 residues long. In DNA form, the CDR3 reads TGCGCCAGCAGCGGAGGACAGTCGAGTGAAAAACTGTTTTTT. Translated, it gives CASSGGQSSEKLFF. The entire variable domain, with the rest obtained from reference TRBV5-1 and TRBJ1-4, is as follows: KAGVTQTPRYLIKTRGQQVTLSCSPISGHRSVSWYQQTPGQGLQFLFEYFSETQRNKGNFPGRFSGRQFSNSRSEMNVSTLELGDSALYLCASSGGQSSEKLFFGSGTQLSVL.

J is TRBJ2-5 and V is TRBV5-1; 8 nucleotides align to TRBD2. Germline lookup yields CDR1 SGHRS and CDR2 YFSETQ. After removal of 3 bases from V and 2 bases from J, the junction contained 9 bases not matched to a gene. The CDR3 spans 16 residues. CDR3 protein: CASSWIAGRGQETQYF. As DNA, the CDR3 is TGCGCCAGCAGCTGGATAGCGGGAAGGGGTCAAGAGACCCAGTACTTC.

This chain joins TRBV12-3 or TRBV12-4 and TRBJ2-4; D gene uncertain. Trimming cost V 8 bases and J 2 bases, with 7 bases left between them. The CDR3 is made up of 12 amino acids. This CDR3 reads CASGQSKNIQYF. For the CDR3, the DNA is TGTGCCAGCGGGCAGTCCAAAAACATTCAGTACTTC.

In its sample, this clonotype was seen a few times. The rearrangement uses TRBV10-3 and TRBJ1-2; TRBD1 matches 8 bases. V was pared by 1 base and J by 8 bases, with 6 bases of the junction left unmatched. There are 14 residues in the CDR3. In germline, CDR1 is ENHRY, CDR2 SYGVKD. The CDR3 protein is CAISEWTGMKGYTF. The CDR3 nucleotides read TGTGCCATCAGTGAGTGGACAGGGATGAAGGGCTACACCTTC.

V gene TRBV3-1 combines with J gene TRBJ2-1; the match to TRBD2 covers 9 bases. The J call could be wrong; TRBJ2-7 is a better fit for the DNA end. The CDR3 loop spans 16 amino acids. Germline CDR1 and CDR2: LGHDT and YNNKEL (reference sequence). CDR3 nucleotides: TGTGCCAGCAGCCAAGATCGGTTAGCGGGAGCCTACGAGCAGTACTTC. This encodes CASSQDRLAGAYEQYF.

The chain carries TRBV5-1 and TRBJ2-5; tentative D call: TRBD1 (6 bases). The CDR3 length is 14 residues. Germline CDR1 reads SGHRS; CDR2 reads YFSETQ. The V and J ends lost 3 bases and 5 bases respectively, with 14 bases between them. The CDR3: CASSSTTGQETQYF. CDR3 DNA: TGCGCCAGCAGCTCAACCACAGGGCAGGAGACCCAGTACTTC. The complete variable domain, with remaining parts taken from reference TRBV5-1 and TRBJ2-5, reads KAGVTQTPRYLIKTRGQQVTLSCSPISGHRSVSWYQQTPGQGLQFLFEYFSETQRNKGNFPGRFSGRQFSNSRSEMNVSTLELGDSALYLCASSSTTGQETQYFGPGTRLLVL.

This chain uses TRBV9 with TRBJ2-1; 9 bases fit TRBD1. Germline values: CDR1 SGDLS, CDR2 YYNGEE. V was pared by 3 bases and J by 3 bases, with 4 bases of the junction left unmatched. The CDR3 is 15 residues long. The CDR3 DNA follows: TGTGCCAGCAGCGCGGGACAGGGATACTACAATGAGCAGTTCTTC. Translation gives CASSAGQGYYNEQFF.

Only one count was recorded for this clonotype. The gene calls are TRBV5-6 and TRBJ2-4; no clear D. V was clipped by 0 bases and J by 6 bases, with 4 bases between them. In germline, CDR1 is SGHDT, CDR2 YYEEEE. The CDR3 consists of 12 residues. DNA for the CDR3: TGTGCCAGCAGCTTGGGGACAAACATTCAGTACTTC. Translating it yields CASSLGTNIQYF. Together with reference TRBV5-6 and TRBJ2-4, the CDR3 gives the full variable domain: DAGVTQSPTHLIKTRGQQVTLRCSPKSGHDTVSWYQQALGQGPQFIFQYYEEEERQRGNFPDRFSGHQFPNYSSELNVNALLLGDSALYLCASSLGTNIQYFGAGTRLSVL.

This clonotype was recorded a few times. DNA of the CDR3: TGTGCCAGCAAGATAGACGTGAATGAAAAACTGTTTTTT. Translated, it gives CASKIDVNEKLFF. The chain uses TRBV7-9 and TRBJ1-4; D call uncertain. Deletions cut 7 bases from V and 5 bases from J, with 11 bases between. The CDR3 runs 13 residues. Looked up from germline, CDR1 is SEHNR and CDR2 is FQNEAQ (reference sequence).

At least ten counts were recorded for this clonotype. The chain uses TRBV24-1 and TRBJ2-5, with a possible D match to TRBD2 (5 bases). CDR1 and CDR2 from the germline V gene are KGHDR and SFDVKD. Trimming removed 5 bases at V and 1 base at J, with 7 bases between. The CDR3 sequence is 13 residues long. CDR3 protein: CATSGGSQETQYF. Here the CDR3 DNA reads TGTGCCACCAGTGGAGGGTCCCAAGAGACCCAGTACTTC.

The chain is built from TRBV5-1 and TRBJ2-7; 8 bases match TRBD2. V dropped 6 bases and J dropped 0; count of bases not matched to a gene: 5. This CDR3 contains 14 residues. Per germline, CDR1 SGHRS and CDR2 YFSETQ. The CDR3 bases are TGCGCCAGCAATAGCGGGACGAACTCCTACGAGCAGTACTTC. Protein: CASNSGTNSYEQYF.

A few counts support this clonotype. CDR3 region: CASSLSGGIQETQYF. The CDR3 nucleotides read TGTGCCAGCAGCTTATCCGGGGGGATACAAGAGACCCAGTACTTC. The chain is built from TRBV7-9 and TRBJ2-5, with 7 bases that match TRBD2. The CDR3 sequence is 15 residues long. The germline V gene encodes CDR1 SEHNR and CDR2 FQNEAQ (reference sequence). V dropped 2 bases and J dropped 2; count of bases not matched to a gene: 5.

The J gene is TRBJ2-7, the V gene TRBV10-3, with D possibly being TRBD2 (6 bases). The germline gives CDR1 ENHRY, CDR2 SYGVKD. CDR3 length equals 14 residues. The V gene lost 1 base and the J gene lost 6 bases, with 13 bases spanning the gap. CDR3 sequence reads: CAISEFEGGREQYF. For the CDR3, the DNA is TGTGCCATCAGTGAGTTTGAAGGAGGGCGCGAGCAGTACTTC.

The chain couples TRBV6-2 or TRBV6-3 to TRBJ2-7, with D uncertain. Between the trimmed V and J ends, which lost 6 bases and 5 bases, there was a span of 11 bases. The CDR3 consists of 12 residues. CDR1 and CDR2 from the germline V gene are MNHEY and SVGEGT. The CDR3 region has the DNA TGTGCCAGCAGCCCCCTAGAGGACGAGCAGTACTTC. Protein: CASSPLEDEQYF.

The rearrangement links TRBV4-2 to TRBJ2-4; 13 bases fit TRBD2. Germline values: CDR1 LGHNA, CDR2 YNFKEQ. V shed 4 bases, J shed 0 bases, and the junction held 12 bases outside the gene matches. CDR3 length: 20 residues. Written as DNA, the CDR3 is TGTGCCAGCAGCCGGTTGCCGCCGGGACTAGCGGGACTAGCCAAAAACATTCAGTACTTC. It is translated as CASSRLPPGLAGLAKNIQYF.

This clonotype was seen a handful of times. This rearrangement joins TRBV5-1 to TRBJ2-3; no firm D call. The CDR3 spans 11 residues. V lost 6 bases, J lost 6 bases, and 8 bases lay in between. CDR1 is SGHRS and CDR2 is YFSETQ in the germline V gene. As DNA, the CDR3 is TGCGCCAGCAAAACGCGGGATACGCAGTATTTT. Translating it yields CASKTRDTQYF.

The chain employs TRBV3-1 and TRBJ1-2; D is ambiguous. Germline CDR1 is LGHDT and CDR2 is YNNKEL (reference sequence). Trimming pared 1 base from V and 4 bases from J, leaving 4 bases between. The CDR3 length is 12 residues. The CDR3 region is CASSQVGYGYTF. The CDR3 DNA reads TGTGCCAGCAGCCAAGTGGGCTATGGCTACACCTTC.

Only a few counts were recorded for this clonotype. The V and J genes are TRBV5-5 and TRBJ2-7, with 10 bases fitting TRBD1. This CDR3 is built from 15 residues. From germline, CDR1 is SGHKS and CDR2 YYEKEE (reference sequence). V lost 4 bases to trimming and J lost 3 bases; unmatched junction nucleotides: 7. This CDR3 is CASSGTGTGVYEQYF. In nucleotides, the CDR3 is TGTGCCAGCAGCGGAACCGGGACAGGGGTCTACGAGCAGTACTTC.

The V and J genes are TRBV3-1 and TRBJ1-5, with 7 bases matching TRBD1. This CDR3 contains 14 residues. Germline CDR1 and CDR2: LGHDT and YNNKEL (reference sequence). The V and J ends lost 4 bases and 2 bases, in that order; junction bases with no gene match: 2. This CDR3 reads CASSRQGGNQPQHF. The CDR3 coding sequence is TGTGCCAGCAGCCGACAGGGTGGCAATCAGCCCCAGCATTTT.

The rearrangement uses TRBV4-1 and TRBJ1-1; D is unclear. The CDR3 runs to 15 residues. V was trimmed by 1 base and J by 3 bases, leaving 12 bases between them. CDR1 and CDR2 from the germline V gene are MGHRA and YSYEKL. The CDR3 reads CASSQVRVGYTEAFF. The CDR3 DNA reads as TGCGCCAGCAGCCAAGTGCGGGTGGGATACACTGAAGCTTTCTTT.

The chain combines TRBV12-3 or TRBV12-4 with TRBJ2-3; TRBD2 might be the D (6 bases). CDR3 size: 15 residues. Deletions cut 6 bases from V and 1 base from J, with 14 bases between. The CDR3 here is CASSMLAERTDTQYF. The CDR3 DNA reads as TGTGCCAGCAGCATGTTAGCGGAGCGCACAGATACGCAGTATTTT.

This clonotype came up many times. The chain carries TRBV5-1 and TRBJ2-5; 9 positions match TRBD2. The J segment lost 2 bases and the V segment lost 4 bases, leaving 9 bases of the junction unmatched. CDR3 size: 16 residues. The germline V gene encodes CDR1 SGHRS and CDR2 YFSETQ. CDR3 DNA sequence: TGCGCCAGCAGCCTGGAGCGGGGGGTAATACAAGAGACCCAGTACTTC. This codes for CASSLERGVIQETQYF.

This chain joins TRBV20-1 and TRBJ1-4, with no clear D. This CDR3 comprises 13 residues. Trimming pared 0 bases from V and 7 bases from J, leaving 9 bases between. The V gene's germline CDR1 is DFQATT and CDR2 SNEGSKA (reference sequence). CDR3 residues: CSARDPLLEKLFF. In nucleotides, the CDR3 is TGCAGTGCTAGAGACCCCCTCCTTGAAAAACTGTTTTTT.